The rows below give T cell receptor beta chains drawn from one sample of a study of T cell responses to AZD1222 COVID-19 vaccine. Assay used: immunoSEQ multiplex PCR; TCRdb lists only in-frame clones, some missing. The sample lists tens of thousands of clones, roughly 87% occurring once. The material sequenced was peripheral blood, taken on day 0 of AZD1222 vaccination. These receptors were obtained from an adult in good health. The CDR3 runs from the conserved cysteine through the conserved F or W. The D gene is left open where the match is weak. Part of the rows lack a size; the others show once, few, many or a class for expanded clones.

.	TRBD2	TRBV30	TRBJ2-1	TGTGCCTGGAGCGGCGACACGACTAGCGGGAGGGACAATGAGCAGTTCTTC	CAWSGDTTSGRDNEQFF
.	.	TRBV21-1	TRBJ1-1	TGTGCCAGCAGCAAAGGTAGGACAGGGGTAGAGAAGAACACTGAAGCTTTCTTT	CASSKGRTGVEKNTEAFF
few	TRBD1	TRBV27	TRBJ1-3	TGTGCCAGCAGTTTATCCGGACAGGGGGCTTCTAGAAACACCATATATTTT	CASSLSGQGASRNTIYF
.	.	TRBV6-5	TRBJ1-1	TGTGCCAGCAACGGTATAGACCGGGTAGCTTTCTTT	CASNGIDRVAFF
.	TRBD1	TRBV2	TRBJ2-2	TGTGCCAGCAGGGCCGGGACAGCGAACACCGGGGAGCTGTTTTTT	CASRAGTANTGELFF
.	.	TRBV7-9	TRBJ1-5	TGTGCCAGCAGCTCCCAGGTTAGCAATCAGCCCCAGCATTTT	CASSSQVSNQPQHF
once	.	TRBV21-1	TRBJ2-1	TGTGCCAGCAGCAAAGCCCCTCAGACTAGCGGGAGGGTGGATGAGCAGTTCTTC	CASSKAPQTSGRVDEQFF
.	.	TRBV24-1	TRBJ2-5	TGTGCCACCAGTGATGGGGGGGGCCCCCAAGAGACCCAGTACTTC	CATSDGGGPQETQYF
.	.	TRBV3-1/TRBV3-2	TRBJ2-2	TGTGCCAGCGGGTGGCTAACGAACACCGGGGAGCTGTTTTTT	CASGWLTNTGELFF
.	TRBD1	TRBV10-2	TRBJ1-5	TGCGCCAGCAGTGAGGGGACAGGTTACAATCAGCCCCAGCATTTT	CASSEGTGYNQPQHF
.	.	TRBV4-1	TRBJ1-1	TGCGCCAGCAGCCAATCGGGGGGTATGAACACTGAAGCTTTCTTT	CASSQSGGMNTEAFF
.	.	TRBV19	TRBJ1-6	TGTGCCAGTAGTCTGCGAGGGGGGGCCCGCTCTATTTCACCCCTCCACTTT	CASSLRGGARSISPLHF
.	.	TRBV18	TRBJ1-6	TGTGCCAGCTCACTGAATGATAATTCACCCCTCCACTTT	CASSLNDNSPLHF
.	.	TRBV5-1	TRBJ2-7	TGCGCCAGCAGCTCTAGACCTGGCGGACACCCCTACGAGCAGTACTTC	CASSSRPGGHPYEQYF
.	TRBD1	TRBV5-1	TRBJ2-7	TGCGCCAGCAGCTTCAAGGCAGGGGGCTCCTACGAGCAGTACTTC	CASSFKAGGSYEQYF
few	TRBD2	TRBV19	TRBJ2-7	TGTGCCAGTAGTGCTCGGACTAGCGCGGCCTACGAGCAGTACTTC	CASSARTSAAYEQYF
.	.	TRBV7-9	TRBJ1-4	TGTGCCAGCAGCTTAGGAGCCCTGGCGGATGAAAAACTGTTTTTT	CASSLGALADEKLFF
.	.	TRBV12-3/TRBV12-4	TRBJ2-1	TGTGCCAGCTCATTGGTGAGGGGGGAGCAGTTCTTC	CASSLVRGEQFF
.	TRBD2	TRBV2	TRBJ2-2	TGTGCCAGCAAGCGGGAGAACACCGGGGAGCTGTTTTTT	CASKRENTGELFF
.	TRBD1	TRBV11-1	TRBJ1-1	TGTGCCAGCAGCTCTTTCAGGGGGTACACTGAAGCTTTCTTT	CASSSFRGYTEAFF
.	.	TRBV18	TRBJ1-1	TGTGCCAGCTCACCTTGGCCCAGAGGGGACACTGAAGCTTTCTTT	CASSPWPRGDTEAFF
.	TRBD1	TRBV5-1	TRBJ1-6	TGCGCCAGCAGCTTTACAGGGGATGATTCACCCCTCCACTTT	CASSFTGDDSPLHF
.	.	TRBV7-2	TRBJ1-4	TGTGCCAGCAGCCCAAGGGGCAGGAATAATGAAAAACTGTTTTTT	CASSPRGRNNEKLFF
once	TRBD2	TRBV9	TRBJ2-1	TGTGCCAGCAGCGTCATGACCGATACTAGCGGGAGGTTCTCCGGCACTAATGAGCAGTTCTTC	CASSVMTDTSGRFSGTNEQFF
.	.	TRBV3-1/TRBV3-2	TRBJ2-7	TGTGCCAGCAGCCAAGATGGGGCGCTTGAAGAGCAGTACTTC	CASSQDGALEEQYF
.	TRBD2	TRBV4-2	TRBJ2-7	TGTGCCAGCAGCCCCGGACTAGCGGGAGAGTTCGAGCAGTACTTC	CASSPGLAGEFEQYF
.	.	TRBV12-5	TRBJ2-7	TGTGCTAGTGCCAGGGGACAAACCTACGAGCAGTACTTC	CASARGQTYEQYF
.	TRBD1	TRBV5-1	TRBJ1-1	TGCGCCAGCAGCCCCAGCGTCCCGGGACAGGGGAGAACTGAAGCTTTCTTT	CASSPSVPGQGRTEAFF
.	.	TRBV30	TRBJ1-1	TGTGCCTCGACGGAGGGCGGCAGGGCGGACACTGAAGCTTTCTTT	CASTEGGRADTEAFF
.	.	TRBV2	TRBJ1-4	TGTGCCAGCAGCGCGACTGAAACCCTCGAAAAACTGTTTTTT	CASSATETLEKLFF
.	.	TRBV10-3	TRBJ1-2	TGTGCCATCAGTGACTTCGAGGGCTCGGGTGGCTACACCTTC	CAISDFEGSGGYTF
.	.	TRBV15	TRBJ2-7	TGTGCCACCAGCAGAGAGGATCCCTACGAGCAGTACTTC	CATSREDPYEQYF
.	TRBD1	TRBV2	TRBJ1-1	TGTGCCAGCAGGGAGACAGGGGGGAACCCTGAAGCTTTCTTT	CASRETGGNPEAFF
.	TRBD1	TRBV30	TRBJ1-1	TGTGCCTGGAGTGTACGGAACAGGGGGACGACTGAAGCTTTCTTT	CAWSVRNRGTTEAFF
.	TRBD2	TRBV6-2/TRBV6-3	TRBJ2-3	TGTGCCAGCAGCCTAGCGGCGTCCTCAGATACGCAGTATTTT	CASSLAASSDTQYF
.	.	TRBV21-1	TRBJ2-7	TGTGCCTCCGGCGAGATGTGGGCTCACTACGAGCAGTACTTC	CASGEMWAHYEQYF
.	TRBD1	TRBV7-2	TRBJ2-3	TGTGCCAGCAGCCCAACAGGGGCGCAGTATTTT	CASSPTGAQYF
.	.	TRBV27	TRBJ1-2	TGTGCCAGCAGTTCCCACACCTTC	CASSSHTF
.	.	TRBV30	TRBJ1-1	TGTGCCTGGAGTGTACGAGGGGCCCCCCACACTGAAGCTTTCTTT	CAWSVRGAPHTEAFF
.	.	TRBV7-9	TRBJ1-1	TGTGCCAGCAGTCCTCGCTTGGGGTACATGAACACTGAAGCTTTCTTT	CASSPRLGYMNTEAFF
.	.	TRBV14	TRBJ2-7	TGTGCCAGCAGCCAAGGAAGCGGACCTTACGAGCAGTACTTC	CASSQGSGPYEQYF
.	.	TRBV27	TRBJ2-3	TGTGCCAGCAGTACAAGAGACAGGAGATACACAGATACGCAGTATTTT	CASSTRDRRYTDTQYF
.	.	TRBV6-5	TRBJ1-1	TGTGCCAGCATGGATAACACTGAAGCTTTCTTT	CASMDNTEAFF
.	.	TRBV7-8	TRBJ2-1	TGTGCCAACAGCCTCGGACCACCCCCCTACAATGAGCAGTTCTTC	CANSLGPPPYNEQFF
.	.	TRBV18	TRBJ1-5	TGTGCCAGCTCACCACAGGGCCTTGGGCAGCCCCAGCATTTT	CASSPQGLGQPQHF
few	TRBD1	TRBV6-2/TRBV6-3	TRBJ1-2	TGTGCCAGCAGCAACTCCCGGGACAGGGGTTATGGCTACACCTTC	CASSNSRDRGYGYTF
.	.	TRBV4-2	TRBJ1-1	TGTGCCAGCAGTTGGGGGGCTGAAGGGGCTGAAGCTTTCTTT	CASSWGAEGAEAFF
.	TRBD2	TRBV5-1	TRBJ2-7	TGCGCCAGCAGCTCGGGACTAGGAGCGCAGTACTTC	CASSSGLGAQYF
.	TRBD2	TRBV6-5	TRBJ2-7	TGTGCCAGCAGACCCTCTAGCGGGAGAGGAGACGAGCAGTACTTC	CASRPSSGRGDEQYF
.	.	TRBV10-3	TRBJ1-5	TGTGCCATCAGTGAAATCCAGGGGATTCAGCCCCAGCATTTT	CAISEIQGIQPQHF
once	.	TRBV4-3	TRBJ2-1	TGCGCCAGCAGCCTTGAGGTTCTCAACAATGAGCAGTTCTTC	CASSLEVLNNEQFF
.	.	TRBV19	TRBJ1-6	TGTGCCAGCAGGACCGTCTATAATTCACCCCTCCACTTT	CASRTVYNSPLHF
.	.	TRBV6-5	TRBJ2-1	TGTGCCAGCAGGGACACCTACAATGAGCAGTTCTTC	CASRDTYNEQFF
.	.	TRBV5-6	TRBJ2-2	TGTGCCAGCCGGACTGTTAGTTCCTCCCCGCCGAACACCGGGGAGCTGTTTTTT	CASRTVSSSPPNTGELFF
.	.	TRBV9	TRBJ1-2	TGTGCCAGCAGCGACCTCGTCCGATGGACCTTC	CASSDLVRWTF
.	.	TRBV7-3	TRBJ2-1	TGTGCCAGCAGCCTGCTTCCGGGAGCCTCCTACAATGAGCAGTTCTTC	CASSLLPGASYNEQFF
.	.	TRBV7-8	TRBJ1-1	TGTGCCAGCAGCCCCAGGCAGGGGTCGGGAACTGAAGCTTTCTTT	CASSPRQGSGTEAFF